The entry below gives a single TCR beta chain sequence along with its context. This clonotype has only a few counts. No cognate antigen has been identified for it. The input lacks base qualities; no much larger clone sits a single base away. The sample originates from a study of T cells after yellow fever vaccination (dated by TCRdb to about 2019). Background for the entire study: The SMART-Seq v4 Ultra Low Input RNA kit was used to prepare libraries from fractions with low cell numbers. Bulk PBMC replicates and cell subsets were isolated from blood drawn at multiple timepoints before and after both primary and secondary immunization. Two healthy male donors, one aged 18 to 30 and one aged 30 to 40 years, were included in the cohort. To track T-cell clones before and after primary and booster YFV17D yellow fever vaccination, bulk TCR alpha and beta repertoires were sequenced longitudinally. What the study reported, not specific to this receptor: A small fraction of clonotypes showed up in both the CD4 and CD8 compartments, probably as a result of convergent recombination. Computational filtering was needed because FACS-sorted repertoires could contain abundant contaminating clonotypes from the bulk population. After the booster, most clones that had expanded after primary vaccination were detected again (around 96% of CD4 and 88% of CD8), suggesting broad maintenance of memory. Compared with the primary T-cell response, the secondary T-cell response was weaker but faster, peaking on day 5 rather than day 15. Because only a couple of donors were included in the study, the extent to which the findings can be generalized is limited.

Trimming costs V 4 bases and J 12 bases, and their ends lie 12 bases apart. The CDR3 runs 12 amino acids, cysteine and phenylalanine included. Left in the record is the CDR3 DNA by itself, 36 bases read in frame from the first base. The sequencer was an Illumina NovaSeq 6000. Synthesis of TCR cDNA relied on 5'RACE template switching, a step that introduced a universal primer site along with unique molecular identifiers. cDNA synthesis was primed from both the TCR alpha and TCR beta constant segments. Libraries were amplified in two PCR steps, with sample barcodes and sequencing adapters added in the second step. Libraries were sequenced on Illumina HiSeq 2500 (2x100 bp) or NovaSeq (2x150 bp). The authors processed their data as follows. Reads were demultiplexed and collapsed into UMI consensus sequences with MIGEC, and V(D)J alignment was performed with MiXCR. Vaccine-responding clonotypes were defined with edgeR using replicate PBMC samples, requiring FDR below 0.01 and a log2 fold change above 5 up to day 15. Bulk clonotypes were assigned CD4 or CD8 identity according to which sequenced CD4 or CD8 repertoire held them at higher abundance. TCRdb reprocessed the public reads (quality trimming at Q25 with fastp, clone calling with MiXCR) and kept in-frame beta chains. Every distinct CDR3 protein forms one entry, paired with its most common genes and DNA. It is TCRdb's table, rather than the study itself, that gives the V and J calls and clone size. The sample table lists approximately 450,000 distinct CDR3 sequences, about 17% of them with a count of one. 15% to 20% of the sample comes from the top ten.

The treatment or condition label of this sample denotes: live attenuated yellow fever vaccine strain. At each blood-draw timepoint, two biological replicates of bulk PBMCs were collected. PBMCs were isolated from peripheral blood using a standard Ficoll-Paque protocol. TriZol was used to extract RNA from bulk PBMCs, CD4 and CD8 fractions, and dextramer-positive and dextramer-negative fractions. Sequencing used PBMCs, obtained before the yellow fever booster vaccination. The source is a man aged 18 to 29 who received the YFV17D yellow fever vaccine. This sequence uses TRBV12-3 or TRBV12-4 and TRBJ2-2; the D gene is unclear. The CDR3 in this case is CASSSRLSQLFF. The sequence in DNA is TGTGCCAGCAGTTCCCGACTCAGCCAGCTGTTTTTT.